This T cell receptor (beta chain) appears in the sequencing data of a study of blood T cell repertoires in COVID-19. Study-level background: Spain, Italy and the United States supplied samples that represented acute and convalescent COVID-19.

In the authors' methods: Nucleated cell number was recorded as an estimate derived from reference gene primer amplification. Produced via immunoSEQ multiplex PCR; TCRdb's table is partial and in-frame only. V, J and clone size derive from that table, while D and trimming were established from the DNA sequence. Seen here are 200,000 to 250,000 clones, roughly 83% observed once, and the top ten hold more than 2%. Germline lookup yields CDR1 MDHEN and CDR2 SYDVKM. This CDR3 comprises 16 residues. The V segment lost 3 bases and the J segment 10 bases; nucleotides outside the gene matches: 15. Participants' reported clinical history set cohort assignment. What the recovered Cohort 3 donors had was two negative PCRs, clearance, or symptom resolution.

The rearrangement uses TRBV28 and TRBJ2-1; TRBD1 matches at 7 bases. Input material: PBMCs or T cells enriched from blood (not recorded which). This clonotype was sampled from a woman in her fifties or sixties who had recovered from COVID-19. CDR3 DNA: TGTGCCAGCAGTTTTGGTCAGCGGACAGGCCTCGCGGAGCAGTTCTTC. It is translated as CASSFGQRTGLAEQFF.